This T cell receptor (beta chain) was identified in a study of blood T cell repertoires in COVID-19. In the study overall: PBMCs, B-cell-depleted T cells, or T cells provided the cDNA or gDNA that made up the material.

Germline loops: CDR1 LGHNA, CDR2 YSLEER. This CDR3 spans 15 amino acids. The V end lost 8 bases, the J end lost 4 bases, and 17 bases lay between the germline ends. Assay: immunoSEQ multiplex PCR; the TCRdb copy retains only in-frame clones and omits some. The sample yields approximately 300,000 clones, 65% to 85% seen once. During active infection, Seattle patients enrolled and were then monitored through disease. The rearrangement uses TRBV4-3 and TRBJ1-4, with D perhaps matching TRBD1 (5 bases). The clonotype originates from a person between 65 and 79 years old with COVID-19, enrolled during active disease. The material sequenced was peripheral blood. The CDR3 nucleotides are TGCGCCAGCGCAAGCGGGACCGCTCGTAATGAAAAACTGTTTTTT. Encoded protein: CASASGTARNEKLFF.